This T cell receptor (beta chain) was sequenced for a study of T cells in women clearing cervical HPV infection. Clones were sequenced by immunoSEQ multiplex PCR, and TCRdb holds only the in-frame ones, with some missing. Its clone listing holds around 19,000 clones. Comment on this clone: The CDR3 goes on 3 residues after the read ends, and that part is filled in from the germline J gene.

Germline assignment: CDR1 SNHLY and CDR2 FYNNEI. This CDR3 spans 17 amino acids. The clonotype was recovered from a woman aged 18-70 years with a cervical HPV16 infection that either progressed to CIN3+ or cleared (not recorded which). Sequences were obtained from blood buffy coat. This chain connects TRBV2 to TRBJ2-3; maybe TRBD2 (7 bases). CDR3 loop: CASRRGGGGALQETQYF. The DNA read from the CDR3 is TGTGCCAGCAGAAGGGGTGGGGGGGGCGCCCTTCAAGAGACG.